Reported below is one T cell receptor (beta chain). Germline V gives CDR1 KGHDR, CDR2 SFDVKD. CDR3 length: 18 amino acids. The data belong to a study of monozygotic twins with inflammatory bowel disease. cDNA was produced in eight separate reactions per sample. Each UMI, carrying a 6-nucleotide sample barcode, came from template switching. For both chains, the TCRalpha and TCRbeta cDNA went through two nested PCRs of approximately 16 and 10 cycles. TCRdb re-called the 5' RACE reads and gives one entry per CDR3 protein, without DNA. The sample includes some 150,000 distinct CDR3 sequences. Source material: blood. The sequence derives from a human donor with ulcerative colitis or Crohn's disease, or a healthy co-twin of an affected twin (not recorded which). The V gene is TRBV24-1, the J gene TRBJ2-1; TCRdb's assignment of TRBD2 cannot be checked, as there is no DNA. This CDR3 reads CATSAPGLAGGPDNEQFF.